These 4 T cell receptor beta chains share one sample of origin, sequenced in a study of blood T cell repertoires in COVID-19. This table comes from immunoSEQ multiplex PCR, and its TCRdb copy is limited to in-frame clones, with some not included. The table shows about 210,000 clones, with about 86% occurring only once. The sequenced sample consisted of peripheral blood. The receptor set was obtained from a man aged 45 to 65 with active or convalescent COVID-19.

V usage is TRBV15 and J usage is TRBJ1-2, with unresolved D. V lost 5 bases and J lost 2, with 6 bases in between. The CDR3 totals 12 residues. Germline values: CDR1 LNHNV, CDR2 YYDKDF (reference sequence). The DNA of the CDR3 is TGTGCCACCAGCGAACAGAACTATGGCTACACCTTC. Its translation is CATSEQNYGYTF.

This chain joins TRBV18 and TRBJ1-1; unclear D gene. This CDR3 comprises 16 residues. Germline CDR1 reads KGHSH; CDR2 reads LQKENI. V was trimmed by 3 bases and J by 5 bases, leaving 19 bases between them. CDR3 loop: CASSPRGLERNTEAFF. CDR3 DNA: TGTGCCAGCTCACCTCGAGGCTTGGAGAGGAATACTGAAGCTTTCTTT.

J is TRBJ1-1 and V is TRBV7-9; D perhaps matches TRBD1 (5 bases). The CDR3 has 13 amino acids. Between the trimmed V and J ends, which lost 5 bases and 11 bases, there was a span of 18 bases. Germline V gives CDR1 SEHNR, CDR2 FQNEAQ (reference sequence). The CDR3 here is CASSVEQVGGAFF. CDR3 nucleotide sequence: TGTGCCAGCAGCGTGGAACAGGTCGGGGGTGCTTTCTTT.

The chain uses TRBV27 and TRBJ1-6; no firm D call. Trimming pared 2 bases from V and 2 bases from J, leaving 13 bases between. The CDR3 runs 17 residues. Germline V lookup: CDR1 MNHEY, CDR2 SMNVEV (reference sequence). The CDR3, as DNA: TGTGCCAGCAGTTTAAATCAACCAGGAACCTATAATTCACCCCTCCACTTT. It is translated as CASSLNQPGTYNSPLHF.